This T cell receptor beta chain was sequenced during a study of T-cell reconstitution after alpha-beta-depleted transplantation in children. A library of TCRbeta sequences, prepared with unique molecular identifiers, was generated. TCRdb re-derived calls from the PCR reads in MiXCR, one entry per CDR3 protein. Of about 540,000 distinct CDR3 sequences listed, about a sixth are singletons. V shed 1 base, J shed 1 base, and the junction held 8 bases outside the gene matches. The germline gives CDR1 SEHNR, CDR2 FQNEAQ (reference sequence). This CDR3 spans 17 amino acids. This clonotype turned up a few times.

The TCR comes from a human donor who donated a stem cell graft to a child with acute lymphoblastic leukemia. The genes are TRBV7-9 and TRBJ2-5; 8 bases agree with TRBD1. This sample comprised PBMCs from the stem cell graft donor, obtained from the stem cell graft. In DNA, the CDR3 is TGTGCCAGCAGCTTAGGGGTTACCGGGACAGGCCAAGAGACCCAGTACTTC. This codes for CASSLGVTGTGQETQYF.